The 2 T cell receptor beta chains presented below share a single source sample, sequenced in a study of T cell clonality in common variable immunodeficiency. The repertoire was sequenced with immunoSEQ multiplex PCR; TCRdb's copy has only in-frame clones and lacks some. The sample includes about 39,000 clones, none of them occurring once. Sample: peripheral blood mononuclear cells. The origin of the receptors is a person aged 18 to 75 in good health.

To note about this clone: From the germline J gene comes the end of the CDR3, since the read stops 3 residues before it. The chain links TRBV19 to TRBJ1-1, with a possible D match to TRBD1 (5 bases). The length of the CDR3 is 14 residues. Germline loops: CDR1 LNHDA, CDR2 SQIVND (reference sequence). Trimming stripped 4 bases from V and 6 bases from J, with 15 bases between. The DNA read from the CDR3 is TGTGCCAGTAGTACCACAACCGACAGCCCTGAA. It is translated as CASSTTTDSPE. The whole CDR3 sequence reads CASSTTTDSPEAFF.

With regard to this clone: The read stops 3 residues short of the end of the CDR3; the missing end is completed from the germline J gene. V gene TRBV7-2 combines with J gene TRBJ2-1; 10 bases line up with TRBD2. Germline-derived CDR1 and CDR2 are SGHTA and FQGNSA. V lost 0 bases and J lost 7; bases outside the gene matches: 6. The CDR3 length is 16 residues. CDR3 DNA (partial): TGTGCCAGCAGCTTAGCTTGGACTAGCGGACTAAATGAG. It yields the protein CASSLAWTSGLNE. The full-length CDR3 reads as CASSLAWTSGLNEQFF.